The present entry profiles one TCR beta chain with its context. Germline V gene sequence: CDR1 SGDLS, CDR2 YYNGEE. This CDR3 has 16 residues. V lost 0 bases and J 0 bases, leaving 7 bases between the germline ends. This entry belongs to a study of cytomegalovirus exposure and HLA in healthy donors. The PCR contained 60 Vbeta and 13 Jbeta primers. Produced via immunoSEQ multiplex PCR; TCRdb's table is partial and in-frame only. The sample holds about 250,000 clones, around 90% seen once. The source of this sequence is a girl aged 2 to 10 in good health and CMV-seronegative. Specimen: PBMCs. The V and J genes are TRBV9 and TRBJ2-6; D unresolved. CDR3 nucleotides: TGTGCCAGCAGCGTAGTAACAGCCTCTGGGGCCAACGTCCTGACTTTC. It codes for CASSVVTASGANVLTF.